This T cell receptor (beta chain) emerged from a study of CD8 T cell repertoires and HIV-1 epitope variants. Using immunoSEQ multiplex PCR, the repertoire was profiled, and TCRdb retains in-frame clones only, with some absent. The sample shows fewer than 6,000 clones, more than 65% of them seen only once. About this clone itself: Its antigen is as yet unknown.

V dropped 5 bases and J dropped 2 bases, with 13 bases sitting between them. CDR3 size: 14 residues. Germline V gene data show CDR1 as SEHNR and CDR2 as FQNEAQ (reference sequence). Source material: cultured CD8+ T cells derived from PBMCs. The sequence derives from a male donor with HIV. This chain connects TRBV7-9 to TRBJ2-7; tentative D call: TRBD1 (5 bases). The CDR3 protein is CASSDSTVTYEQYF. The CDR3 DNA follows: TGTGCCAGCAGCGACTCGACAGTTACCTACGAGCAGTACTTC. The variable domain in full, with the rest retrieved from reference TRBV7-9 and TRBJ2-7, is DTGVSQNPRHKITKRGQNVTFRCDPISEHNRLYWYRQTLGQGPEFLTYFQNEAQLEKSRLLSDRFSAERPKGSFSTLEIQRTEQGDSAMYLCASSDSTVTYEQYFGPGTRLTVT.